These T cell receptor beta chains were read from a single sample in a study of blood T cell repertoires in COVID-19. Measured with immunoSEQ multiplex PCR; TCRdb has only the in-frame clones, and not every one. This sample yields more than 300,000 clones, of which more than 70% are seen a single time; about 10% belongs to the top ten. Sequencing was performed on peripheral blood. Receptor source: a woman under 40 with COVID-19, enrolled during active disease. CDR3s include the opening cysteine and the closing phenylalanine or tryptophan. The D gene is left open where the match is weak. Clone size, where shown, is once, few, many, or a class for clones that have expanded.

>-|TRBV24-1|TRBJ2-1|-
CATRAGTYNEQFF
TGTGCCACCAGGGCGGGAACCTACAATGAGCAGTTCTTC
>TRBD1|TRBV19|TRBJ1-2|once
CASWTGGVIGYGYTF
TGTGCCAGTTGGACAGGGGGCGTAATCGGTTATGGCTACACCTTC
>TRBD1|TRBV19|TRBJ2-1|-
CASSFRETGVNEQFF
TGTGCCAGTAGTTTCAGGGAAACAGGGGTCAATGAGCAGTTCTTC
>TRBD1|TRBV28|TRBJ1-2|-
CASSERQGIYGYTF
TGTGCCAGCTCTGAGAGACAGGGCATATATGGCTACACCTTC
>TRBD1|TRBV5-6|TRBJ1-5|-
CASSAGTGLNQPQHF
TGTGCCAGCAGCGCCGGGACAGGGCTCAATCAGCCCCAGCATTTT
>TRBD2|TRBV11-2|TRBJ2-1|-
CASSSSGLAGPYNEQFF
TGTGCCAGCAGCTCGTCGGGACTAGCGGGACCTTACAATGAGCAGTTCTTC
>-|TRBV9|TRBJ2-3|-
CASSATSPRTDTQYF
TGTGCCAGCAGCGCGACATCACCGCGCACAGATACGCAGTATTTT
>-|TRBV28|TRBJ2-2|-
CAARETGELFF
TGTGCCGCAAGGGAGACGGGGGAGCTGTTTTTT
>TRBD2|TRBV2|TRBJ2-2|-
CASSEGEGGELFF
TGTGCCAGCAGTGAAGGGGAGGGCGGGGAGCTGTTTTTT
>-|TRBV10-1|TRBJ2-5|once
CASSDRGRFQETQYF
TGCGCCAGCAGTGACCGAGGGAGATTCCAAGAGACCCAGTACTTC
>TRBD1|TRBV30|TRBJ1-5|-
CAWEPGQGIQPQHF
TGTGCCTGGGAGCCGGGACAGGGGATACAGCCCCAGCATTTT
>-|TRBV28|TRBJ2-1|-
CASSLIDEQFF
TGTGCCAGCAGTCTTATCGATGAGCAGTTCTTC
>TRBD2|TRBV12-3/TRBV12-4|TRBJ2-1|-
CASSLGLGGEQFF
TGTGCCAGCAGTCTGGGACTAGGGGGTGAGCAGTTCTTC
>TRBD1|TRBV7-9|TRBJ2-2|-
CASSLGDRANGELFF
TGTGCCAGCAGCTTAGGGGACAGGGCGAACGGGGAGCTGTTTTTT
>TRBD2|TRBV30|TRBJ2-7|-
CAWTAGGTLVDEQYF
TGTGCCTGGACCGCGGGGGGGACCCTTGTGGACGAGCAGTACTTC
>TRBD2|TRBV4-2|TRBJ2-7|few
CASSPGTSGSAPYEQYF
TGTGCCAGCAGCCCCGGGACTAGCGGGAGTGCACCCTACGAGCAGTACTTC
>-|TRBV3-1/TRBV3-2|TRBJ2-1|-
CASSQSRPGVDYNEQFF
TGTGCCAGCAGCCAGTCCCGGCCGGGGGTTGACTACAATGAGCAGTTCTTC
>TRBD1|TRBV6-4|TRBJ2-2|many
CASSTGGTGELFF
TGTGCCAGCAGTACAGGGGGCACCGGGGAGCTGTTTTTT
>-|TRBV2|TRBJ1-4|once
CASSVRGGSEKLFF
TGTGCCAGCAGTGTCAGGGGCGGGAGTGAAAAACTGTTTTTT
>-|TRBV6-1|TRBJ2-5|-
CASSPQGLTQYF
TGTGCCAGCAGTCCCCAGGGCTTAACCCAGTACTTC
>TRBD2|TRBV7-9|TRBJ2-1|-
CASSLRREWFF
TGTGCCAGCAGCTTAAGGCGGGAGTGGTTCTTC
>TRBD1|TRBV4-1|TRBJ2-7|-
CASSPWGDRTLLYEQYF
TGCGCCAGCAGCCCCTGGGGGGACAGGACCCTTCTATACGAGCAGTACTTC
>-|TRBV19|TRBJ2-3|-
CASNERATTDTQYF
TGTGCCAGTAACGAGCGGGCCACAACAGATACGCAGTATTTT
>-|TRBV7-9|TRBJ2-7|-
CASSLVWSSYEQYF
TGTGCCAGCAGCTTAGTCTGGAGCTCCTACGAGCAGTACTTC
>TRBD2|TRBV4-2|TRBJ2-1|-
CASSQIVGSGSLLWGDEQFF
TGTGCCAGCAGCCAAATAGTAGGTAGCGGGAGCCTTCTCTGGGGGGATGAGCAGTTCTTC
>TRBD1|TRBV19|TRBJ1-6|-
CASSDRANSPLHF
TGTGCCAGTTCGGACAGGGCTAATTCACCCCTCCACTTT
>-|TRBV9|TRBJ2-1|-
CASSARDGSRSYNEQFF
TGTGCCAGCAGCGCCCGGGACGGGAGTAGGTCCTACAATGAGCAGTTCTTC
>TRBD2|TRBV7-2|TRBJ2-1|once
CASRKGLAPYNEQFF
TGTGCCAGCAGAAAAGGACTAGCCCCATACAATGAGCAGTTCTTC
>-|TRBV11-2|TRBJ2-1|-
CASSSTSAQFF
TGTGCCAGCAGCTCCACGAGTGCGCAGTTCTTC
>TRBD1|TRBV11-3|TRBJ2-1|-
CASSTRDRGPSRTEQFF
TGTGCCAGCAGCACCCGGGACAGGGGACCCTCCAGGACTGAGCAGTTCTTC
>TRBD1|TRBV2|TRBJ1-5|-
CASTTGVDQPQHF
TGTGCCAGCACCACAGGGGTGGATCAGCCCCAGCATTTT
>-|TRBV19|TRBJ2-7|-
CASSPAAERGEQYF
TGTGCCAGTAGTCCAGCGGCGGAACGGGGCGAGCAGTACTTC
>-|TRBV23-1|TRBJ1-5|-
CASSQSNRASNQPQHF
TGCGCCAGCAGTCAATCAAACAGGGCGAGCAATCAGCCCCAGCATTTT
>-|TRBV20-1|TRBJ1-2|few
CSASQGKAGYTF
TGCAGTGCTAGTCAGGGGAAGGCTGGCTACACCTTC
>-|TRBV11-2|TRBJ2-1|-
CASSLFGVSYNEQFF
TGTGCCAGCAGCTTATTCGGGGTATCCTACAATGAGCAGTTCTTC
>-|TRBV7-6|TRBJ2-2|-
CASSLSPASTGELFF
TGTGCCAGCAGCTTATCACCAGCGTCGACCGGGGAGCTGTTTTTT
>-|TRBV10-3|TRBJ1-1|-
CAISATGSNTEAFF
TGTGCCATCAGTGCCACAGGGTCGAACACTGAAGCTTTCTTT
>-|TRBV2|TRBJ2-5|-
CASRTTGEEAQYF
TGTGCCAGCAGAACCACAGGGGAGGAGGCCCAGTACTTC
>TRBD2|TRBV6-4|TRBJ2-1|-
CASSEGKLAGGYNEQFF
TGTGCCAGCAGTGAGGGGAAACTGGCGGGAGGATACAATGAGCAGTTCTTC
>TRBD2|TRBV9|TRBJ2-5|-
CASSAGLAGDRETQYF
TGTGCCAGCAGCGCCGGACTAGCGGGAGACCGGGAGACCCAGTACTTC
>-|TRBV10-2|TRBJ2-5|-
CASSSGTGGSETQYF
TGCGCCAGCTCCTCGGGAACTGGGGGCTCGGAGACCCAGTACTTC
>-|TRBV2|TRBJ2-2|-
CASSEATRGSGELFF
TGTGCCAGCAGTGAAGCTACTAGGGGGTCCGGGGAGCTGTTTTTT